The 8 T cell receptor beta chains listed next were all sequenced from one sample in a study of blood T cell repertoires in COVID-19. Some clones are missing from TCRdb's copy, which holds only in-frame ones; the method was immunoSEQ multiplex PCR. Counted here are around 200,000 clones, roughly four fifths occurring once; the ten biggest clones make up about 10%. The sequenced material came from PBMCs or T cells enriched from blood (not recorded which). The source is a man aged 35-49 years who had recovered from COVID-19.

The rearrangement joins TRBV12-3 or TRBV12-4 to TRBJ1-2; 10 bases align to TRBD1. This CDR3 is built from 13 residues. The V and J ends lost 7 bases and 7 bases, in that order; junction bases with no gene match: 6. The CDR3 sequence is CASTGQGVVGYTF. CDR3 DNA sequence: TGTGCCAGCACCGGACAGGGGGTTGTTGGCTACACCTTC.

The CDR3 region has the DNA TGTGCCAGCAGCCTCGGACAGAGCAATCAGCCCCAGCATTTT. As protein: CASSLGQSNQPQHF. The V gene is TRBV3-1 (or the pseudogene TRBV3-2), the J gene TRBJ1-5; perhaps TRBD1 as D (6 bases). With 4 bases removed from V and 1 base from J, the gap between germline ends came to 8 bases. The CDR3 has 14 amino acids. Per germline, CDR1 LGHDT and CDR2 YNNKEL (reference sequence).

This chain links TRBV11-2 with TRBJ2-7, with D unresolved. Germline V CDR1 and CDR2: SGHAT, FQNNGV. Trimming cost V 2 bases and J 2 bases, with 13 bases left between them. The CDR3 contains 15 residues. CDR3 DNA sequence: TGTGCCAGCAGCTTATCGAGAGGCACGACCTACGAGCAGTACTTC. The encoded protein is CASSLSRGTTYEQYF.

This chain uses TRBV10-3 with TRBJ1-1; 10 bases are a match to TRBD1. CDR1 and CDR2 (germline): ENHRY, SYGVKD. The CDR3 spans 16 residues. V was pared by 4 bases and J by 1 base, with 6 bases of the junction left unmatched. DNA for the CDR3: TGTGCCATCAGTGTTGGGACAGGGGTAGGGAACACTGAAGCTTTCTTT. This encodes CAISVGTGVGNTEAFF.

The chain recombines TRBV2 with TRBJ1-2; 10 positions agree with TRBD1. This CDR3 is 13 amino acids long. The germline gives CDR1 SNHLY, CDR2 FYNNEI. After removal of 5 bases from V and 8 bases from J, the junction contained 5 bases not matched to a gene. The chain's CDR3 is CASSLGTGEGYTF. The CDR3 DNA reads as TGTGCCAGCAGTCTTGGGACAGGGGAAGGCTACACCTTC. Supplemented by reference TRBV2 and TRBJ1-2, the full variable domain reads EPEVTQTPSHQVTQMGQEVILRCVPISNHLYFYWYRQILGQKVEFLVSFYNNEISEKSEIFDDQFSVERPDGSNFTLKIRSTKLEDSAMYFCASSLGTGEGYTFGSGTRLTVV.

The V and J genes are TRBV6-5 and TRBJ1-2, with TRBD1 matching over 12 bases. Germline V gene sequence: CDR1 MNHEY, CDR2 SVGAGI. The CDR3 loop spans 15 amino acids. With 9 bases clipped from V and 5 bases from J, the junction kept 10 bases outside the gene matches. The CDR3 sequence: CASRIPGQGAYGYTF. CDR3 bases: TGTGCCAGTCGTATCCCGGGACAGGGGGCTTATGGCTACACCTTC.

The chain's CDR3 is CASSESTPGFINSANYTDTQYF. The CDR3 region has the DNA TGCGCCAGCAGTGAGTCGACTCCGGGGTTTATTAATTCTGCGAATTACACAGATACGCAGTATTTT. This rearrangement joins TRBV10-1 to TRBJ2-3; D is perhaps TRBD2 (5 bases). In germline, CDR1 is WNHNN, CDR2 SYGVQD (reference sequence). V gave up 0 bases and J gave up 2 bases, with 30 bases separating them. This CDR3 has 22 amino acids.

The chain joins TRBV10-1 to TRBJ2-5; D is perhaps TRBD2 (5 bases). Germline assignment: CDR1 WNHNN and CDR2 SYGVQD (reference sequence). CDR3 length equals 12 residues. The V gene lost 8 bases and the J gene lost 0 bases, with 7 bases spanning the gap. The CDR3: CASRGNQETQYF. In DNA, the CDR3 is TGCGCCAGCCGGGGTAACCAAGAGACCCAGTACTTC.